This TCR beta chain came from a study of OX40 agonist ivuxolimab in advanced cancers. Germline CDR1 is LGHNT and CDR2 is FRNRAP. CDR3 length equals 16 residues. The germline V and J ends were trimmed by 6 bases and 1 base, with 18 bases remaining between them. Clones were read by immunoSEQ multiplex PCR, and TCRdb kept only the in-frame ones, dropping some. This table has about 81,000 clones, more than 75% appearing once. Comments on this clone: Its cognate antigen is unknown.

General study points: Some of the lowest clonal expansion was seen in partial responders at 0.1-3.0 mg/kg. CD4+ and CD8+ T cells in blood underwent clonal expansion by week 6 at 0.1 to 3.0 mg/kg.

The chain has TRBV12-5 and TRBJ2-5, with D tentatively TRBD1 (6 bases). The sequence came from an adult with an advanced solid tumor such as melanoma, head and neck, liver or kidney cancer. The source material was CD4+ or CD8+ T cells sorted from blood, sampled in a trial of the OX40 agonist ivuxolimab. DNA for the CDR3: TGTGCTAGTGGGCCCGGGATGGGGGCCACCCAAGAGACCCAGTACTTC. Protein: CASGPGMGATQETQYF.